Listed below are T cell receptor beta chains from one sample, sequenced in a study of blood T cell repertoires in COVID-19. The protocol was immunoSEQ multiplex PCR, while the TCRdb copy is restricted to in-frame clones and leaves out a portion. The data contain about 140,000 clones, 84% of them singletons. Sequencing was performed on peripheral blood. Source of these receptors: a human donor in a cohort sampled during active COVID-19. CDR3s include the opening cysteine and the closing phenylalanine or tryptophan. The D gene is left open where the match is weak. Clone size, where shown, is once, few, many, or a class for clones that have expanded.

>12|TRBJ1-4|once|TRBV2|NA
CASREGREKLFF
TGTGCCAGCAGGGAGGGGCGGGAAAAACTGTTTTTT
>13|TRBJ2-7|NA|TRBV5-1|NA
CASSPDSSYEQYF
TGCGCCAGCAGCCCGGACAGTTCCTACGAGCAGTACTTC
>16|TRBJ2-7|NA|TRBV6-1|NA
CASSEYRPTVQGEQYF
TGTGCCAGCAGTGAATATCGTCCCACGGTACAGGGCGAGCAGTACTTC
>16|TRBJ2-2|NA|TRBV2|TRBD2
CATATSGGAGTGELFF
TGTGCCACCGCGACTAGCGGGGGGGCCGGCACCGGGGAGCTGTTTTTT
>17|TRBJ2-6|NA|TRBV5-1|TRBD1
CASSPGQGATGANVLTF
TGCGCCAGCAGCCCGGGACAGGGGGCAACTGGGGCCAACGTCCTGACTTTC
>15|TRBJ1-1|NA|TRBV5-4|NA
CASSLRVGENTEAFF
TGTGCCAGCAGCTTGCGGGTCGGTGAGAACACTGAAGCTTTCTTT
>13|TRBJ1-2|once|TRBV5-5|NA
CASSSGQNYGYTF
TGTGCCAGCAGCTCCGGACAGAACTATGGCTACACCTTC
>14|TRBJ2-1|once|TRBV5-1|NA
CASSPEEAYNEQFF
TGCGCCAGCAGTCCAGAAGAGGCATACAATGAGCAGTTCTTC
>15|TRBJ1-4|NA|TRBV11-2|TRBD1
CASSDTDRGHGKLFF
TGTGCCAGCAGCGATACCGACAGGGGGCACGGAAAACTGTTTTTT
>15|TRBJ2-7|NA|TRBV7-2|NA
CASSSRQAPTYEQYF
TGTGCCAGCAGCTCTAGACAGGCTCCGACCTACGAGCAGTACTTC
>15|TRBJ1-6|NA|TRBV6-6|NA
CASSPRSPRVSPLHF
TGTGCCAGCAGTCCCAGGTCGCCGAGGGTTTCACCCCTCCACTTT
>12|TRBJ2-7|NA|TRBV5-1|NA
CASSLQGSEQYF
TGCGCCAGCAGCCTACAGGGATCCGAGCAGTACTTC
>16|TRBJ1-2|NA|TRBV6-6|NA
CASSQPLQGWDYGYTF
TGTGCCAGCAGTCAGCCCCTGCAGGGGTGGGACTATGGCTACACCTTC
>14|TRBJ1-5|NA|TRBV15|NA
CATSRWTGGQPQHF
TGTGCCACCAGCAGATGGACGGGGGGTCAGCCCCAGCATTTT
>16|TRBJ1-1|once|TRBV18|NA
CASSPRGQNHAKEAFF
TGTGCCAGCTCACCGAGAGGACAGAATCATGCAAAAGAAGCTTTCTTT
>12|TRBJ2-3|NA|TRBV18|TRBD2
CASSLPAGAQYF
TGTGCCAGCTCACTCCCGGCGGGGGCGCAGTATTTT
>16|TRBJ2-5|NA|TRBV6-1|TRBD2
CASSDLLAGSQETQYF
TGTGCCAGCAGTGATTTGCTAGCGGGGTCCCAAGAGACCCAGTACTTC
>15|TRBJ1-1|once|TRBV18|TRBD1
CASSPRTGGETEAFF
TGTGCCAGCTCACCCCGGACAGGGGGAGAAACTGAAGCTTTCTTT
>15|TRBJ2-5|NA|TRBV7-2|TRBD2
CASSFAGGPGETQYF
TGTGCCAGCAGCTTCGCGGGGGGGCCAGGGGAGACCCAGTACTTC
>15|TRBJ2-7|NA|TRBV28|TRBD1
CASSPPRQGAYEQYF
TGTGCCAGCAGTCCTCCGCGTCAGGGGGCCTACGAGCAGTACTTC
>14|TRBJ2-1|once|TRBV6-5|NA
CASSKEGLAHEQFF
TGTGCCAGCAGCAAAGAGGGTCTAGCCCATGAGCAGTTCTTC
>13|TRBJ1-3|NA|TRBV25-1|NA
CASSEYPGRTIYF
TGTGCCAGCAGTGAATACCCAGGGAGGACCATATATTTT
>16|TRBJ1-6|once|TRBV11-3|TRBD1
CASSVDLGQGNSPLHF
TGTGCCAGCAGCGTCGACTTGGGACAGGGGAATTCACCCCTCCACTTT
>14|TRBJ1-2|NA|TRBV10-3|NA
CAISEGGENYGYTF
TGTGCCATCAGTGAGGGAGGGGAGAACTATGGCTACACCTTC
>14|TRBJ2-7|NA|TRBV5-1|NA
CASSLAPGFYEQYF
TGCGCCAGCAGCTTGGCCCCAGGGTTCTACGAGCAGTACTTC
>14|TRBJ2-3|NA|TRBV7-2|TRBD2
CASSLSGGTDTQYF
TGTGCCAGCAGTCTTAGCGGGGGAACAGATACGCAGTATTTT
>14|TRBJ2-1|few|TRBV28|TRBD2
CASILAGGQNEQFF
TGTGCCAGCATACTAGCGGGGGGGCAGAATGAGCAGTTCTTC
>16|TRBJ1-1|NA|TRBV7-9|NA
CASSLWGRELNTEALF
TGTGCCAGCAGCTTATGGGGCAGGGAATTGAACACTGAAGCTCTCTTT
>16|TRBJ2-5|NA|TRBV6-1|TRBD2
CASSEGLAGSQETQYF
TGTGCCAGCAGTGAGGGACTAGCGGGGAGTCAAGAGACCCAGTACTTC
>13|TRBJ1-2|NA|TRBV28|NA
CASSPGQSYGYTF
TGTGCCAGCAGCCCGGGACAAAGCTATGGCTACACCTTC
>10|TRBJ2-5|NA|TRBV28|NA
CASSFKTQYF
TGTGCCAGCAGTTTTAAGACCCAGTACTTC